These T cell receptor beta chains were read from a single sample in a study of regulatory T cells in long-lasting Graves disease. One entry per CDR3 protein results from TCRdb running MiXCR on the multiplex PCR reads. The table has a few hundred thousand distinct CDR3 sequences, approximately 10% seen once. These data were also filed under a second study, of T cells in Graves' hyperthyroidism and ophthalmopathy.

Sequencing used peripheral blood mononuclear cells (PBMCs), obtained at new diagnosis, from a patient treated with antithyroid drugs. These TCRs come from a woman in her late teens or twenties with Graves disease. Each CDR3 is given with its conserved first and last residue. D genes are given only for firm matches. Rows give clone size only sometimes, using once, few, many, or a class for an expanded clone.

>many|TRBV6-5|TRBJ1-5|.
CASSYGATGPQHF
TGTGCCAGCAGTTACGGGGCAACGGGGCCCCAGCATTTT
>many|TRBV6-1|TRBJ2-1|TRBD1
CASRPDTGQGAYNEQFF
TGTGCCAGCAGGCCTGACACGGGACAGGGGGCCTACAATGAGCAGTTCTTC
>many|TRBV12-3/TRBV12-4|TRBJ2-1|TRBD2
CASSLPMREGNEQFF
TGTGCCAGCAGTTTACCCATGAGGGAGGGCAATGAGCAGTTCTTC
>few|TRBV6-1|TRBJ2-6|.
CATPGRGSPGANVLTF
TGTGCCACCCCGGGCAGGGGTAGTCCTGGGGCCAACGTCCTGACTTTC
>.|TRBV7-9|TRBJ1-5|TRBD1
CASSLAGGVQPQHF
TGTGCCAGCAGCTTAGCAGGGGGCGTTCAGCCCCAGCATTTT
>many|TRBV20-1|TRBJ2-7|.
CSARGPSRDLTSYEQYF
TGCAGTGCTAGAGGACCGAGCCGAGATTTAACCTCCTACGAGCAGTACTTC
>.|TRBV18|TRBJ1-6|TRBD1
CASSSTWTGGFSYNSPLHF
TGTGCCAGCTCATCTACCTGGACAGGAGGGTTTTCATATAATTCACCCCTCCACTTT
>many|TRBV2|TRBJ2-3|.
CASSPTASLTDTQYF
TGTGCCAGCAGCCCGACGGCTAGCCTAACAGATACGCAGTATTTT
>many|TRBV12-5|TRBJ2-2|TRBD1
CASGLVRSGWDRNTGELFF
TGTGCTAGTGGTTTGGTACGTTCCGGTTGGGACAGGAACACCGGGGAGCTGTTTTTT
>many|TRBV3-1|TRBJ2-2|TRBD2
CASSQEVGGGPGSGELFF
TGTGCCAGCAGCCAAGAAGTCGGGGGGGGGCCCGGGTCCGGGGAGCTGTTTTTT
>many|TRBV29-1|TRBJ1-4|.
CSVVAGVGEKLFF
TGCAGCGTTGTCGCTGGGGTTGGAGAAAAACTGTTTTTT
>many|TRBV3-1|TRBJ2-5|TRBD2
CASSQRSPGTSGMETQYF
TGTGCCAGCAGCCAGAGGAGCCCCGGGACTAGCGGGATGGAGACCCAGTACTTC
>many|TRBV28|TRBJ2-1|TRBD2
CASSLRGGALAGEDLDEQFF
TGTGCCAGCAGTTTACGGGGAGGGGCGCTAGCGGGAGAAGACTTAGATGAGCAGTTCTTC
>few|TRBV20-1|TRBJ1-2|.
CRADMYTF
TGCAGGGCTGATATGTACACCTTC
>many|TRBV9|TRBJ2-1|TRBD2
CASSVEAGGYNEQFF
TGTGCCAGCAGCGTCGAAGCGGGGGGGTACAATGAGCAGTTCTTC
>.|TRBV24-1|TRBJ2-3|TRBD2
CATSDPGGATDTQYF
TGTGCCACCAGTGATCCGGGGGGGGCCACAGATACGCAGTATTTT
>many|TRBV20-1|TRBJ1-5|.
CSAAHEGNQPQHF
TGCAGTGCTGCCCATGAAGGCAATCAGCCCCAGCATTTT
>few|TRBV20-1|TRBJ2-1|TRBD2
CSATSGNQFF
TGCAGTGCCACTAGCGGGAATCAGTTCTTC
>few|TRBV12-3/TRBV12-4|TRBJ2-7|.
CASSLFVGHYEQYF
TGTGCCAGCAGTTTATTCGTGGGGCACTACGAGCAGTACTTC
>.|TRBV7-9|TRBJ2-7|.
CASSFGGSCEQYF
TGTGCCAGCAGCTTCGGCGGATCCTGCGAGCAGTACTTC
>many|TRBV27|TRBJ2-3|TRBD2
CASSLPGTSGGPDWSTDTQYF
TGTGCCAGCAGTCTACCCGGGACTAGCGGGGGGCCGGATTGGAGCACAGATACGCAGTATTTT
>many|TRBV7-9|TRBJ2-1|TRBD2
CASSLTWLAGGPSYNEQFF
TGTGCCAGCAGCTTAACGTGGTTAGCGGGAGGGCCCTCCTACAATGAGCAGTTCTTC
>few|TRBV10-3|TRBJ2-7|.
CAIGPSSSYEQYF
TGTGCCATCGGGCCTAGTAGCTCCTACGAGCAGTACTTC
>.|TRBV7-2|TRBJ2-2|TRBD2
CASSRSLAGVGELFF
TGTGCCAGCAGCCGATCACTAGCGGGAGTTGGGGAGCTGTTTTTT
>.|TRBV7-6|TRBJ2-3|TRBD1
CASSRTGLGTQYF
TGTGCCAGCAGCCGGACAGGGTTAGGCACGCAGTATTTT
>many|TRBV7-2|TRBJ2-1|.
CASSLDWGPAKVF
TGTGCCAGCAGCTTAGATTGGGGTCCCGCTAAGGTCTTC
>.|TRBV5-1|TRBJ1-2|.
CASRVGRAPNYGYTF
TGCGCCAGCAGGGTAGGACGAGCTCCCAACTATGGCTACACCTTC
>few|TRBV20-1|TRBJ2-2|.
CSAPPPGAEWSTGELFF
TGCAGTGCCCCCCCCCCGGGGGCTGAATGGTCCACCGGGGAGCTGTTTTTT
>many|TRBV6-2/TRBV6-3|TRBJ2-1|TRBD2
CASSPGLAVYNEQFF
TGTGCCAGCAGCCCCGGACTAGCGGTCTACAATGAGCAGTTCTTC
>many|TRBV27|TRBJ1-1|TRBD1
CASSEGPGGYTEAFF
TGTGCCAGCAGTGAGGGGCCAGGGGGTTACACTGAAGCTTTCTTT
>many|TRBV11-2|TRBJ2-5|.
CASSLGPGKTQYF
TGTGCCAGCAGCTTAGGTCCGGGAAAGACCCAGTACTTC
>.|TRBV25-1|TRBJ2-4|.
CASSGRDAARDF
TGTGCCAGCAGTGGGCGGGACGCCGCGAGGGACTTC
>many|TRBV30|TRBJ1-1|.
CAWSVIQGTEAFF
TGTGCCTGGAGTGTTATCCAGGGGACTGAAGCTTTCTTT
>.|TRBV10-3|TRBJ2-6|.
CATRTVSNSGANVLTF
TGTGCCACCAGAACGGTGTCTAACTCTGGGGCCAACGTCCTGACTTTC
>many|TRBV27|TRBJ2-3|TRBD1
CASTSRGQGQTDTQYF
TGTGCCAGCACTAGCCGAGGACAGGGCCAAACAGATACGCAGTATTTT